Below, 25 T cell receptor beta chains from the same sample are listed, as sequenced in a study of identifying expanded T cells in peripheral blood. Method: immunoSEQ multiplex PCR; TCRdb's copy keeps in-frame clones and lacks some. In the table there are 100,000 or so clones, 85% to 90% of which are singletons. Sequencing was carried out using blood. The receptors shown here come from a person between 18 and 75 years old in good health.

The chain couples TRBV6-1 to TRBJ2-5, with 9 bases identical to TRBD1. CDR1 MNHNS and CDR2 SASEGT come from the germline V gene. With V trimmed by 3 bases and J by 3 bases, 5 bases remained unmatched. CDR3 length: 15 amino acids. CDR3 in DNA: TGTGCCAGCAGTGACAACTGGGACAGGGAAGAGACCCAGTACTTC. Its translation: CASSDNWDREETQYF.

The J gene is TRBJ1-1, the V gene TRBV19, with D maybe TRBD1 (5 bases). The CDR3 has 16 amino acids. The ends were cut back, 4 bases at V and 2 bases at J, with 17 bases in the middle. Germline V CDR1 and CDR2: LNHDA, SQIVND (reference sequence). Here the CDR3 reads CASSNPPWDLNTEAFF. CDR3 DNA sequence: TGTGCCAGTAGTAACCCACCCTGGGACCTAAACACTGAAGCTTTCTTT.

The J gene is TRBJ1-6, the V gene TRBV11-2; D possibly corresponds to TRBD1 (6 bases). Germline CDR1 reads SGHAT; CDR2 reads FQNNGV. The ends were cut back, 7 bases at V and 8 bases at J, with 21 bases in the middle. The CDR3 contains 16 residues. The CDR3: CASTVGREAGDSPLHF. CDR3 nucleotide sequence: TGTGCCAGCACCGTTGGGAGGGAGGCAGGGGATTCACCCCTCCACTTT. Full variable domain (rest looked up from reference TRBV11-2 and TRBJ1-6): EAGVAQSPRYKIIEKRQSVAFWCNPISGHATLYWYQQILGQGPKLLIQFQNNGVVDDSQLPKDRFSAERLKGVDSTLKIQPAKLEDSAVYLCASTVGREAGDSPLHFGNGTRLTVT.

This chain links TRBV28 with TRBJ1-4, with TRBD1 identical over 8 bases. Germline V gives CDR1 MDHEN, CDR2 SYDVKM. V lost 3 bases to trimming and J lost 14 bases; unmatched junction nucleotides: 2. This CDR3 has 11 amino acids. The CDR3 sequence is CASSFRGHLFF. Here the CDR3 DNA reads TGTGCCAGCAGTTTCAGGGGGCATCTGTTTTTT.

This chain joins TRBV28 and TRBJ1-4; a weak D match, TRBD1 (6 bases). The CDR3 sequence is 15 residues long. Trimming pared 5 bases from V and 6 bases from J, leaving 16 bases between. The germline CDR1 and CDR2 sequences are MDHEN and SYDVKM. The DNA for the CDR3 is TGTGCCAGCAGTGGGGGGGCAACCCTAGATGAAAAACTGTTTTTT. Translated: CASSGGATLDEKLFF.

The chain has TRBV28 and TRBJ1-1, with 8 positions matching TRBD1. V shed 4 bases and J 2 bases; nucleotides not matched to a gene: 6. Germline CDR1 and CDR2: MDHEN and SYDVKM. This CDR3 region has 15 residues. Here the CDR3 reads CASSSHGQGNTEAFF. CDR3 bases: TGTGCCAGCAGTTCACATGGACAGGGAAACACTGAAGCTTTCTTT.

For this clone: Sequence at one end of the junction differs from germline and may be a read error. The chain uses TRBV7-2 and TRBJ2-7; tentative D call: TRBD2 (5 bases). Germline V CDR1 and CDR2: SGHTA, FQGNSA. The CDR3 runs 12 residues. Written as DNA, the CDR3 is TGTGCCTGCGGGCAGCCCTCCCACGAGCAGTACTTC. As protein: CACGQPSHEQYF.

The DNA for the CDR3 is TGTGCCAGCAGCCCCACAGGGGGGATCTCTGGAAACACCATATATTTT. As protein: CASSPTGGISGNTIYF. The chain links TRBV7-2 to TRBJ1-3; 8 bases are shared with TRBD1. The germline gives CDR1 SGHTA, CDR2 FQGNSA. CDR3 length equals 16 residues. V shed 5 bases, J shed 0 bases, and the junction held 6 bases outside the gene matches.

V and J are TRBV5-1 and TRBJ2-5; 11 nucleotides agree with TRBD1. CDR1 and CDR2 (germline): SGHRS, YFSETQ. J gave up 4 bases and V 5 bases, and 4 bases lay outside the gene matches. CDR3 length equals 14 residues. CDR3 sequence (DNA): TGCGCCAGCAGTGGACAGGGGGCCGGAGAGACCCAGTACTTC. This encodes CASSGQGAGETQYF.

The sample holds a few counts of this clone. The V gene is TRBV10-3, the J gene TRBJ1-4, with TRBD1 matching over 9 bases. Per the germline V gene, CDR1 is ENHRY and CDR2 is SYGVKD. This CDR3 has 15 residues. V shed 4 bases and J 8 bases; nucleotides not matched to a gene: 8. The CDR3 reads CAISAGGQGDEKLFF. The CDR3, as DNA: TGTGCCATCAGTGCGGGGGGACAGGGAGACGAAAAACTGTTTTTT.

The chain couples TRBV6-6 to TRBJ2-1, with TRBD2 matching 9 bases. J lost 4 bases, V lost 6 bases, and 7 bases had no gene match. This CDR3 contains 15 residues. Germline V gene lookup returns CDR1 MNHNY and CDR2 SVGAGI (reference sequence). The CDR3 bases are TGTGCCAGCAGCCCCGAACTAGCGGGTTACAATGAGCAGTTCTTC. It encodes CASSPELAGYNEQFF.

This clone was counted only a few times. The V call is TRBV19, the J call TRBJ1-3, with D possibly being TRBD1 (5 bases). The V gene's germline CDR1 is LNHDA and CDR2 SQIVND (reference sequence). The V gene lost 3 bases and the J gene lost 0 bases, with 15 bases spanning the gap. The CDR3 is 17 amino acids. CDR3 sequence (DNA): TGTGCCAGTAGTATGTCATTCTTCGGGGGCTCTGGAAACACCATATATTTT. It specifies CASSMSFFGGSGNTIYF.

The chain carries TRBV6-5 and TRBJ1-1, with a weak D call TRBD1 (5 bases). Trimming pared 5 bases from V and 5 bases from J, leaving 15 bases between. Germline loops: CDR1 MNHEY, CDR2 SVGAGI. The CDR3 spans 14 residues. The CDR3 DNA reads TGTGCCAGCAGTACGACAGTCCGGGGGACTGAAGCTTTCTTT. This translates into CASSTTVRGTEAFF.

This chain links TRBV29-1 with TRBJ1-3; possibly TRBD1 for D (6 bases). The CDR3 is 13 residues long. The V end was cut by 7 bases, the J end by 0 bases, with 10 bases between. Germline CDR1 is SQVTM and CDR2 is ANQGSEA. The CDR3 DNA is TGCAGCGCCGGACAGAGCTCTGGAAACACCATATATTTT. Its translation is CSAGQSSGNTIYF.

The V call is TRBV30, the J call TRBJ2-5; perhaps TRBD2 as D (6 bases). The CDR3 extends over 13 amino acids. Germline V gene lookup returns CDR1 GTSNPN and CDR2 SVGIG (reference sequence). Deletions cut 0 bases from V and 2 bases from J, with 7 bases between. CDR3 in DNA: TGTGCCTGGAGTGTCGGAGGGCAAGAGACCCAGTACTTC. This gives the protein CAWSVGGQETQYF.

CDR3 amino acids: CASPGGYGDTQYF. As DNA, the CDR3 is TGTGCCAGCCCGGGGGGGTACGGAGATACGCAGTATTTT. V usage is TRBV2 and J usage is TRBJ2-3, with TRBD2 identical over 8 bases. V shed 8 bases, J shed 5 bases, and the junction held 6 bases outside the gene matches. This CDR3 is 13 amino acids long. Germline values: CDR1 SNHLY, CDR2 FYNNEI.

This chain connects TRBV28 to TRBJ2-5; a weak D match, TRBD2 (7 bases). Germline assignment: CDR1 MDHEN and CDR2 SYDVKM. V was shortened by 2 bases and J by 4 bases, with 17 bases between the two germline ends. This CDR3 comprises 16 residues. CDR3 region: CASSLGGAGFGETQYF. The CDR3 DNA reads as TGTGCCAGCAGTTTAGGGGGGGCCGGATTTGGAGAGACCCAGTACTTC. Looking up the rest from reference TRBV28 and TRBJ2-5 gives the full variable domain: DVKVTQSSRYLVKRTGEKVFLECVQDMDHENMFWYRQDPGLGLRLIYFSYDVKMKEKGDIPEGYSVSREKKERFSLILESASTNQTSMYLCASSLGGAGFGETQYFGPGTRLLVL.

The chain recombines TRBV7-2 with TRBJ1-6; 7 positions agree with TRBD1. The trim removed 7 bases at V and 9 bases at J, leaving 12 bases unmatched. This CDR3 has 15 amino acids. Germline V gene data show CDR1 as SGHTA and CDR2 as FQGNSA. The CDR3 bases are TGTGCCAGCAACCCTAACAGGGGACGGGGTTCACCCCTCCACTTT. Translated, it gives CASNPNRGRGSPLHF.

The CDR3 DNA follows: TGTGCCAGCAGTTACACTAGAAACACTGAAGCTTTCTTT. Encoded protein: CASSYTRNTEAFF. The rearrangement uses TRBV6-5 and TRBJ1-1; no clear D gene. The CDR3 loop spans 13 amino acids. Trimming left V 2 bases short and J 2 bases short, with 6 bases between. The V gene's germline CDR1 is MNHEY and CDR2 SVGAGI.

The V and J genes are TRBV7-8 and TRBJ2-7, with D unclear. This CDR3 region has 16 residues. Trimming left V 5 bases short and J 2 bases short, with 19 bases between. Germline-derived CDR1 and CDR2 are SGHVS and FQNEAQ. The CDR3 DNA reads TGTGCCAGCAGCCGTTTTTCCCGGACGGAGACCTACGAGCAGTACTTC. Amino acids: CASSRFSRTETYEQYF.

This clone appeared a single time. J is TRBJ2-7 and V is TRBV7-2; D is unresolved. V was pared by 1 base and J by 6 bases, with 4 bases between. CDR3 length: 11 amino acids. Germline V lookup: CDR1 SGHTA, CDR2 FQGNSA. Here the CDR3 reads CASSLGREQYF. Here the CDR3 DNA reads TGTGCCAGCAGCTTAGGACGCGAGCAGTACTTC.

The CDR3 loop reads CASRILASGANVLTF. The CDR3 DNA follows: TGTGCCAGTAGAATACTAGCTTCTGGGGCCAACGTCCTGACTTTC. This sequence joins TRBV19 and TRBJ2-6; D is possibly TRBD2 (6 bases). The CDR3 runs 15 residues. Per the germline V gene, CDR1 is LNHDA and CDR2 is SQIVND (reference sequence). With 6 bases removed from V and 1 base from J, the gap between germline ends came to 10 bases.

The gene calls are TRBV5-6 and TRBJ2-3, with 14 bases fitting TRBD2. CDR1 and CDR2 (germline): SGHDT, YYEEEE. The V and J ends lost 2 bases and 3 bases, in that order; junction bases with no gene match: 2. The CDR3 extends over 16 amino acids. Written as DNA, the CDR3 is TGTGCCAGCAGCTTCGGACTAGCGGGGGGAACAGATACGCAGTATTTT. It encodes CASSFGLAGGTDTQYF. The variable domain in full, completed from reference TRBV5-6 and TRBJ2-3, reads DAGVTQSPTHLIKTRGQQVTLRCSPKSGHDTVSWYQQALGQGPQFIFQYYEEEERQRGNFPDRFSGHQFPNYSSELNVNALLLGDSALYLCASSFGLAGGTDTQYFGPGTRLTVL.

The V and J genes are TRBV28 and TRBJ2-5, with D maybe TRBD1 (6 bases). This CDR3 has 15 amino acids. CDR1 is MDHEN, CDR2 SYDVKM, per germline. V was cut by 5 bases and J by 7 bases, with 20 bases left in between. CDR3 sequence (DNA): TGTGCCAGCAGTCCTATACAGGGCAAAAGGGTGACCCAGTACTTC. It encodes CASSPIQGKRVTQYF.

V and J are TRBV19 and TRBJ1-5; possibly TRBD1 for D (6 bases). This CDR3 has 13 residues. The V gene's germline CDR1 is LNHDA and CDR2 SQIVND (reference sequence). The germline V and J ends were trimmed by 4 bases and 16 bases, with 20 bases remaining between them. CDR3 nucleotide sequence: TGTGCCAGTAGTACACAGGGCGACGGGACCGTTCATTTT. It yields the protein CASSTQGDGTVHF.